One sample yielded the 19 T cell receptor beta chains listed below, sequenced in a study of human T cells and chemical hapten exposure. MiXCR, applied by TCRdb to the RACE reads, yields one record per CDR3 protein. The sample holds a few hundred thousand distinct CDR3 sequences; over 6% are singletons and the top ten take 4.5% to 6%. Time point noted: patch test 2, 6 weeks after DPC sensitization. Sample treatment: therapeutic diphenylcyclopropenone sensitization with weekly scalp DPC. The sequencing here drew on whole blood, taken in connection with sensitization to the hapten diphenylcyclopropenone (DPC). These TCRs come from a woman aged 18 to 35 with alopecia areata. Some clones in this sample may be carry-over from other donors' samples.

This clonotype was seen many times. V and J are TRBV12-3 or TRBV12-4 and TRBJ2-7, with 7 bases lining up with TRBD1. The CDR3 has 13 amino acids. V trimming: 10 bases; J trimming: 7 bases; junction bases outside the gene matches: 13. CDR3 in amino acids: CATGTEGSNEQYF. As DNA, the CDR3 is TGTGCCACCGGGACAGAAGGATCAAATGAGCAGTACTTC.

This clonotype has more than one count but fewer than ten. The chain employs TRBV6-2 or TRBV6-3 and TRBJ2-3; D tentatively fits TRBD1 or TRBD2 (5 bases each). Germline lookup yields CDR1 MNHEY and CDR2 SVGEGT. This CDR3 is 15 amino acids long. V lost 7 bases and J 2 bases, leaving 16 bases between the germline ends. In nucleotides, the CDR3 is TGTGCCAGCACTTCCGAGGGGAGATTCACAGATACGCAGTATTTT. This sequence encodes CASTSEGRFTDTQYF.

The CDR3 DNA is TGTGCCAGCGCACGTCCCGGGACAGGGACTGGGGCCAACGTCCTGACTTTC. Protein: CASARPGTGTGANVLTF. The chain employs TRBV2 and TRBJ2-6, with TRBD1 matching over 9 bases. The junction had 10 bases not matched to a gene; V was cut back by 8 bases and J by 2 bases. The CDR3 has 17 residues. Germline lookup yields CDR1 SNHLY and CDR2 FYNNEI.

The table lists this clonotype with a few counts. V is TRBV3-1 and J is TRBJ2-3; tentatively, D is TRBD1 or TRBD2 (5 bases each). The CDR3 covers 16 residues. Germline assignment: CDR1 LGHDT and CDR2 YNNKEL (reference sequence). The V end lost 4 bases, the J end lost 0 bases, and 14 bases lay between the germline ends. CDR3 region: CASSLTGTISTDTQYF. The CDR3, as DNA: TGTGCCAGCAGCCTTACCGGGACGATCAGCACAGATACGCAGTATTTT.

In this sample, this clonotype turned up many times. The chain joins TRBV13 to TRBJ2-3; 15 nucleotides line up with TRBD2. CDR3 length equals 17 residues. Germline V gives CDR1 PRHDT, CDR2 FYEKMQ (reference sequence). V dropped 5 bases and J dropped 0; count of bases not matched to a gene: 3. The CDR3 sequence: CASSRGLAGGSTDTQYF. CDR3 nucleotides: TGTGCCAGCAGCCGGGGACTAGCGGGGGGTAGCACAGATACGCAGTATTTT.

This clonotype was observed a single time. CDR3 region: CASSQLNRKQETQYF. CDR3 coding DNA: TGTGCCAGCAGCCAACTCAACAGAAAACAAGAGACCCAGTACTTC. This rearrangement joins TRBV3-1 to TRBJ2-5; D not certain. The V end lost 2 bases, the J end lost 2 bases, and 12 bases lay between the germline ends. The CDR3 extends over 15 amino acids. The germline V gene encodes CDR1 LGHDT and CDR2 YNNKEL (reference sequence).

This clonotype is labeled as medium-sized (0.01 to 0.1%). The rearrangement joins TRBV7-2 to TRBJ2-7, with 8 bases matching TRBD1. V shed 5 bases and J 5 bases; nucleotides not matched to a gene: 11. There are 15 residues in the CDR3. CDR1 and CDR2 (germline): SGHTA, FQGNSA. The CDR3 DNA is TGTGCCAGCAGCCCCCGACAGGGGAAGGCTGACGAGCAGTACTTC. Its protein product is CASSPRQGKADEQYF.

The chain links TRBV25-1 to TRBJ2-7; 8 positions match TRBD2. J was trimmed by 3 bases and V by 1 base; bases with no gene match: 2. CDR3 length: 14 residues. CDR1 MGHDK and CDR2 SYGVNS come from the germline V gene. Here the CDR3 DNA reads TGTGCCAGCAGTGAATTAGCGGGGAGCTACGAGCAGTACTTC. Its translation is CASSELAGSYEQYF.

At least ten counts were recorded for this clonotype. The chain uses TRBV2 and TRBJ2-5; D uncertain. Looked up from germline, CDR1 is SNHLY and CDR2 is FYNNEI. The V and J ends lost 5 bases and 1 base respectively, with 2 bases between them. The CDR3 runs 11 residues. The DNA for the CDR3 is TGTGCCAGCAGTATCCAAGAGACCCAGTACTTC. Translating it yields CASSIQETQYF. The entire variable domain, with the rest obtained from reference TRBV2 and TRBJ2-5, is as follows: EPEVTQTPSHQVTQMGQEVILRCVPISNHLYFYWYRQILGQKVEFLVSFYNNEISEKSEIFDDQFSVERPDGSNFTLKIRSTKLEDSAMYFCASSIQETQYFGPGTRLLVL.

V and J are TRBV20-1 and TRBJ2-3; either TRBD1 or TRBD2 may fit D (5 bases each). This CDR3 contains 15 residues. The V end lost 6 bases, the J end lost 4 bases, and 20 bases lay between the germline ends. CDR1 and CDR2 from the germline V gene are DFQATT and SNEGSKA (reference sequence). CDR3 loop: CSARDRNWYADTQYF. DNA of the CDR3: TGCAGTGCCAGGGACCGCAACTGGTATGCAGATACGCAGTATTTT.

This clonotype has a count of ten or more. The V call is TRBV4-1, the J call TRBJ1-1, with 10 bases matching TRBD1. Germline values: CDR1 MGHRA, CDR2 YSYEKL. V gave up 3 bases and J gave up 4 bases; unmatched junction bases: 8. The CDR3 consists of 16 residues. The CDR3 loop is CASSQGQGSRPTEAFF. The CDR3 DNA sequence: TGCGCCAGCAGCCAGGGACAGGGGAGTAGACCCACTGAAGCTTTCTTT.

In this sample, this clonotype turned up a few times. This chain uses TRBV5-1 with TRBJ2-2; maybe TRBD2 (6 bases). The CDR3 is made up of 13 amino acids. Looked up from germline, CDR1 is SGHRS and CDR2 is YFSETQ. V was clipped by 3 bases and J by 5 bases, with 8 bases between them. This CDR3 reads CASSSGGTGELFF. CDR3 bases: TGCGCCAGCAGCTCCGGGGGTACCGGGGAGCTGTTTTTT. Supplemented by reference TRBV5-1 and TRBJ2-2, the full variable domain reads KAGVTQTPRYLIKTRGQQVTLSCSPISGHRSVSWYQQTPGQGLQFLFEYFSETQRNKGNFPGRFSGRQFSNSRSEMNVSTLELGDSALYLCASSSGGTGELFFGEGSRLTVL.

CDR3 DNA: TGTGCCAGCAGTTACGGTCACGGGGGAAACACCATATATTTT. Amino acid sequence: CASSYGHGGNTIYF. The chain is built from TRBV6-5 and TRBJ1-3; D remains ambiguous. This CDR3 contains 14 residues. Germline CDR1 reads MNHEY; CDR2 reads SVGAGI. The V gene lost 2 bases and the J gene lost 4 bases, with 9 bases spanning the gap.

Of note for this clonotype: One end of the junction is discordant with germline, which a read error may explain. This chain links TRBV18 with TRBJ1-5; no reliable D call. CDR3 size: 12 residues. Per germline, CDR1 KGHSH and CDR2 LQKENI. DNA for the CDR3: TGTGCCAGCACACCACGAGCTCAGCCCCAGCATTTT. Amino acids: CASTPRAQPQHF.

This clonotype was found many times. The V call is TRBV5-1, the J call TRBJ1-1, with 9 bases lining up with TRBD1. Looked up from germline, CDR1 is SGHRS and CDR2 is YFSETQ. The CDR3 is 14 amino acids. V shed 4 bases, J shed 1 base, and the junction held 2 bases outside the gene matches. The CDR3 region has the DNA TGCGCCAGCAGCGGGGACAGGGCGAACACTGAAGCTTTCTTT. Its translation: CASSGDRANTEAFF.

This clonotype was recorded at least ten times. CDR3 amino acids: CASSLAGLTEAFF. For the CDR3, the DNA is TGTGCCAGCAGCTTAGCCGGGCTCACTGAAGCTTTCTTT. V is TRBV7-2 and J is TRBJ1-1; no reliable D call. The ends were cut back, 0 bases at V and 4 bases at J, with 6 bases in the middle. The CDR3 length is 13 residues. Germline V gene data show CDR1 as SGHTA and CDR2 as FQGNSA.

This clonotype was seen a few times. V is TRBV7-2 and J is TRBJ1-2, with D maybe TRBD1 (6 bases). Trimming left V 6 bases short and J 4 bases short, with 15 bases between. The germline V gene has CDR1 SGHTA and CDR2 FQGNSA. The CDR3 totals 14 residues. Written as DNA, the CDR3 is TGTGCCAGCAGTCGCGGGGAAGGGGGCTATGGCTACACCTTC. Protein: CASSRGEGGYGYTF. Using reference TRBV7-2 and TRBJ1-2 for the parts outside the CDR3, the full variable domain is GAGVSQSPSNKVTEKGKDVELRCDPISGHTALYWYRQSLGQGLEFLIYFQGNSAPDKSGLPSDRFSAERTGGSVSTLTIQRTQQEDSAVYLCASSRGEGGYGYTFGSGTRLTVV.

This clonotype was recorded at least ten times. This chain links TRBV12-3 or TRBV12-4 with TRBJ1-2, with D tentatively TRBD1 (5 bases). Trimming removed 8 bases from V and 0 bases from J, with 16 bases in between. The CDR3 is made up of 15 amino acids. This CDR3 is CASLPLGPANYGYTF. DNA for the CDR3: TGTGCCAGCCTACCTTTGGGACCCGCTAACTATGGCTACACCTTC.

This clonotype showed up many times. CDR3 residues: CASSVEDTDQPQHF. In DNA form, the CDR3 reads TGTGCCAGCAGCGTAGAAGACACCGATCAGCCCCAGCATTTT. The chain is built from TRBV9 and TRBJ1-5; D ambiguous. Germline lookup yields CDR1 SGDLS and CDR2 YYNGEE. Between the trimmed V and J ends, which lost 0 bases and 5 bases, there was a span of 9 bases. The CDR3 runs 14 residues. The full variable domain, rest sourced from reference TRBV9 and TRBJ1-5, is DSGVTQTPKHLITATGQRVTLRCSPRSGDLSVYWYQQSLDQGLQFLIQYYNGEERAKGNILERFSAQQFPDLHSELNLSSLELGDSALYFCASSVEDTDQPQHFGDGTRLSIL.